The source of this T cell receptor beta chain is a study of blood T cell repertoires in COVID-19. This clone was seen just once. Participant-given clinical history determined each cohort assignment. CDR1 MDHEN and CDR2 SYDVKM come from the germline V gene. The length of the CDR3 is 13 residues. V was cut by 11 bases and J by 0 bases, with 14 bases left in between. TCRdb's copy holds only in-frame clones and misses some; the assay was immunoSEQ multiplex PCR. Of roughly 220,000 clones in the sample, approximately 84% were seen once. The chain has TRBV28 and TRBJ2-7, with D unclear. The receptor was isolated from a man aged 40-55 years who had recovered from COVID-19. Sequencing input: PBMCs or T cells enriched from blood (not recorded which). CDR3 DNA sequence: TGTGCCTCCCTAGAGACCTTCTCCTACGAGCAGTACTTC. It encodes CASLETFSYEQYF. Variable domain in full (rest from reference TRBV28 and TRBJ2-7): DVKVTQSSRYLVKRTGEKVFLECVQDMDHENMFWYRQDPGLGLRLIYFSYDVKMKEKGDIPEGYSVSREKKERFSLILESASTNQTSMYLCASLETFSYEQYFGPGTRLTVT.